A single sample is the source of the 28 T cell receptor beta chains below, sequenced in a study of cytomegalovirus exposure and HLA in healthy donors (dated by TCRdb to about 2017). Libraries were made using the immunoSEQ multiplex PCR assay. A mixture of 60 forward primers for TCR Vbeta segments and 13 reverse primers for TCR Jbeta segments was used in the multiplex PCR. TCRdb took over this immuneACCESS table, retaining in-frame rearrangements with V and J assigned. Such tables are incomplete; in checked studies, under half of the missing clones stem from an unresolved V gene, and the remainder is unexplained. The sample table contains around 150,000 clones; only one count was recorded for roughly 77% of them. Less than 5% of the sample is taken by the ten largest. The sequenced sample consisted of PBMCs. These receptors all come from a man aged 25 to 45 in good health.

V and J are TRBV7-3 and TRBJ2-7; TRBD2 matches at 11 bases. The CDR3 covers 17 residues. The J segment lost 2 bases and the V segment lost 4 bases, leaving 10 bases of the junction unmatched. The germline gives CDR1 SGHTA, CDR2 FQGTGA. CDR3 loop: CASSSGTSGRRAYEQYF. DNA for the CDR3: TGTGCCAGCAGCTCCGGGACTAGCGGTCGGCGGGCCTACGAGCAGTACTTC.

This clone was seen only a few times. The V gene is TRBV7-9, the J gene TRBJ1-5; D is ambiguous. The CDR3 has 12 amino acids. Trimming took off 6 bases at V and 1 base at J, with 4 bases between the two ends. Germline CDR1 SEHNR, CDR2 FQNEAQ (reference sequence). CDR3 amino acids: CASSRSNQPQHF. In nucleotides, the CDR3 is TGTGCCAGCAGTCGGAGCAATCAGCCCCAGCATTTT.

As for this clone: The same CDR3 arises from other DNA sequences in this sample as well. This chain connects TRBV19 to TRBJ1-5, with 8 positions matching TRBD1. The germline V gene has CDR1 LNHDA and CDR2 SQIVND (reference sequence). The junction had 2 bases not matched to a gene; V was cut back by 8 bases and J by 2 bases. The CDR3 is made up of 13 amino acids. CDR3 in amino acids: CASLGQGNQPQHF. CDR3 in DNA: TGTGCCAGTTTGGGACAGGGCAATCAGCCCCAGCATTTT.

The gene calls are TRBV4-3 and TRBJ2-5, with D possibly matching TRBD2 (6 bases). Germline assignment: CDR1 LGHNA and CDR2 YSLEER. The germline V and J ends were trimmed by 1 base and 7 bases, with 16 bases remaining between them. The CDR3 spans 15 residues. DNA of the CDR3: TGCGCCAGCAGCCAAGGTCGTGCAGTGGGGGGGACCCAGTACTTC. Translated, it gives CASSQGRAVGGTQYF.

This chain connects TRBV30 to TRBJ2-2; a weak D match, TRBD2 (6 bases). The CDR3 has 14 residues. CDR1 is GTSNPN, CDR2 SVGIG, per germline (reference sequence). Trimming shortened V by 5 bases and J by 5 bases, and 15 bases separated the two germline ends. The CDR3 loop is CAWAGAAGTGELFF. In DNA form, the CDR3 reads TGTGCCTGGGCTGGGGCTGCGGGGACCGGGGAGCTGTTTTTT.

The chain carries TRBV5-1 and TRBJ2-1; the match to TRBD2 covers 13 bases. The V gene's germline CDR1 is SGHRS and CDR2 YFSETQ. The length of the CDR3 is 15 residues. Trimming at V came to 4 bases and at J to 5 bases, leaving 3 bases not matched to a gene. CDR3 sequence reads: CASSPGLAGDNEQFF. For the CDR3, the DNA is TGCGCCAGCAGCCCCGGACTAGCGGGAGACAATGAGCAGTTCTTC.

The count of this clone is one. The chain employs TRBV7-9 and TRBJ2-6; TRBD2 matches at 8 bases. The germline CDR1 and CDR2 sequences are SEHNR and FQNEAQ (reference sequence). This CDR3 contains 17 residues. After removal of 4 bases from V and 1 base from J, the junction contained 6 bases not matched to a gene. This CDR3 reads CASSYAGGRSGANVLTF. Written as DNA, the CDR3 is TGTGCCAGCAGCTATGCGGGAGGACGGTCTGGGGCCAACGTCCTGACTTTC.

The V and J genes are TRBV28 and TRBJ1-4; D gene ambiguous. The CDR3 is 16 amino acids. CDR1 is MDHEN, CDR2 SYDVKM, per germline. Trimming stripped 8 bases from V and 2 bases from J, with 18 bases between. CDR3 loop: CASFSPRGGTNEKLFF. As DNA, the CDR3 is TGTGCCAGCTTCAGCCCCCGGGGTGGGACTAATGAAAAACTGTTTTTT.

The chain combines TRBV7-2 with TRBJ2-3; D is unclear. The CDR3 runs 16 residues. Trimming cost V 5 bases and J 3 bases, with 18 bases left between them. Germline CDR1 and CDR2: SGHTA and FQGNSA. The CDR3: CASSPFLGAATDTQYF. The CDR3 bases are TGTGCCAGCAGCCCATTCTTAGGTGCGGCGACAGATACGCAGTATTTT.

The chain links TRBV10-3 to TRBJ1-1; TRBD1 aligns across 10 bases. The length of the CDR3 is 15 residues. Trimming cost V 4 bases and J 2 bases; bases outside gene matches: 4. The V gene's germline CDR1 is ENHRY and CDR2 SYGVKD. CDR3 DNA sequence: TGTGCCATCAGTGGACAGGGGGCGGATAACACTGAAGCTTTCTTT. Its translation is CAISGQGADNTEAFF.

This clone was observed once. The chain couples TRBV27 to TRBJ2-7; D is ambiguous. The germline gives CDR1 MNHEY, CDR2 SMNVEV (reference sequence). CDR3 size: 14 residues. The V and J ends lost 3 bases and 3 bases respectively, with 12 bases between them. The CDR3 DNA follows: TGTGCCAGCAGTTTTTCCAGGAATCTCTACGAGCAGTACTTC. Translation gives CASSFSRNLYEQYF.

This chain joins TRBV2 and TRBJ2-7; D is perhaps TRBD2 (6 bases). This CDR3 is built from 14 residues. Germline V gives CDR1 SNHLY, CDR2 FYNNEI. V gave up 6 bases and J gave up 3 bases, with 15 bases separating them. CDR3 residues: CASRGTGGVYEQYF. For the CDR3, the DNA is TGTGCCAGCAGAGGGACTGGCGGAGTCTACGAGCAGTACTTC.

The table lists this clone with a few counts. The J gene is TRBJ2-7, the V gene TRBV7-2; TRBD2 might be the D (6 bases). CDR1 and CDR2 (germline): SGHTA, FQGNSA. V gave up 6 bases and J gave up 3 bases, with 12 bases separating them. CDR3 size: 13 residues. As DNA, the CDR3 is TGTGCCAGCAGTCTATGGGACTTCTACGAGCAGTACTTC. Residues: CASSLWDFYEQYF.

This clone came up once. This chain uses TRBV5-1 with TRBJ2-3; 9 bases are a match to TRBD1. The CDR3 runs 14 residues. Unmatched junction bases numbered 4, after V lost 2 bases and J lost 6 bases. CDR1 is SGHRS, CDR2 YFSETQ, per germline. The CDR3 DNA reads TGCGCCAGCAGCTTACAGGGGGCTGGGGATACGCAGTATTTT. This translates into CASSLQGAGDTQYF.

The CDR3 DNA sequence: TGTGCCTGGAGTGCAGGAGGGGAGCAGTACTTC. The encoded protein is CAWSAGGEQYF. The V and J genes are TRBV30 and TRBJ2-7, with a possible D match to TRBD2 (6 bases). The length of the CDR3 is 11 residues. Germline loops: CDR1 GTSNPN, CDR2 SVGIG (reference sequence). Trimming took 1 base from V and 7 from J, leaving 8 bases between them.

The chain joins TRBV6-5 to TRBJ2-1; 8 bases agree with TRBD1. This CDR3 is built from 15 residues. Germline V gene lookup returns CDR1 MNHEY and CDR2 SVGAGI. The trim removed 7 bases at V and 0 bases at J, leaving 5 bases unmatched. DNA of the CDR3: TGTGCCAGCAAGCGGACAGGGAGCTCCTACAATGAGCAGTTCTTC. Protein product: CASKRTGSSYNEQFF.

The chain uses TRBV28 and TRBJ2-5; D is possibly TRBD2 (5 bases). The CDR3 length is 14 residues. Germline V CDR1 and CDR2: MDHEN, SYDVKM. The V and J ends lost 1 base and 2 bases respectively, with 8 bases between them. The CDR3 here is CASSLLRGQETQYF. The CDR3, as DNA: TGTGCCAGCAGTTTATTGCGAGGGCAAGAGACCCAGTACTTC.

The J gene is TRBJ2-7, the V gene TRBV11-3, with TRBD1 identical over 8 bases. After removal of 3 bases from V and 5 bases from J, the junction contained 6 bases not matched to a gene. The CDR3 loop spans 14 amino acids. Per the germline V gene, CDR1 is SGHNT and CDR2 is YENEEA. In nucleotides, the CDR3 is TGTGCCAGCAGCTTTACAGGGGGGTGGCACGAGCAGTACTTC. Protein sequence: CASSFTGGWHEQYF.

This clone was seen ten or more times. DNA for the CDR3: TGTGCCCTCCGACTATCCGCTGAAGCTTTCTTT. Translated: CALRLSAEAFF. This chain links TRBV6-1 with TRBJ1-1, with D hard to call. From germline, CDR1 is MNHNS and CDR2 SASEGT. V was pared by 11 bases and J by 6 bases, with 13 bases between. The CDR3 is 11 residues long.

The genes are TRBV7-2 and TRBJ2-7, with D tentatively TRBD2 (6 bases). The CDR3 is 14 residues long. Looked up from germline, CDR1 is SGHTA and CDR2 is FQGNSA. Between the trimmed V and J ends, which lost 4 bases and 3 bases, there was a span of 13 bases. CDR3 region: CASSWAGGIYEQYF. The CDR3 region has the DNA TGTGCCAGCAGCTGGGCTGGCGGGATCTACGAGCAGTACTTC.

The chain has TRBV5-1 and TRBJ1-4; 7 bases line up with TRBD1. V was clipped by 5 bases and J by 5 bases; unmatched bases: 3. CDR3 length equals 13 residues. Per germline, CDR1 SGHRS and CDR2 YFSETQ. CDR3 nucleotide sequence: TGCGCCAGCAGGGAGGGGGCGAATGAAAAACTGTTTTTT. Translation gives CASREGANEKLFF.

CDR3 residues: CASSSPREQYF. CDR3 bases: TGTGCCAGCAGTTCACCCCGGGAGCAGTACTTC. The V call is TRBV28, the J call TRBJ2-7; D gene ambiguous. V lost 4 bases and J 7 bases, leaving 8 bases between the germline ends. Germline CDR1 and CDR2: MDHEN and SYDVKM. The CDR3 loop spans 11 amino acids.

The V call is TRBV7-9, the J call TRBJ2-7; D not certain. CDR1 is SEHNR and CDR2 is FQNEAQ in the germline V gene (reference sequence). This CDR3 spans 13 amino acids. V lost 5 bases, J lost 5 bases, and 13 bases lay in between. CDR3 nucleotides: TGTGCCAGCAGCCCCCAATGGAGTGACGAGCAGTACTTC. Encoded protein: CASSPQWSDEQYF. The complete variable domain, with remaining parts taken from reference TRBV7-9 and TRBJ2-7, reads DTGVSQNPRHKITKRGQNVTFRCDPISEHNRLYWYRQTLGQGPEFLTYFQNEAQLEKSRLLSDRFSAERPKGSFSTLEIQRTEQGDSAMYLCASSPQWSDEQYFGPGTRLTVT.

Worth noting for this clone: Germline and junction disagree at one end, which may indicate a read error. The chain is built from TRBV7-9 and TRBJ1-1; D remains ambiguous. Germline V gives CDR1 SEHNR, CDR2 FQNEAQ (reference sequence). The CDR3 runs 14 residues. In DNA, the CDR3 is TGTTCCAGCAGCTTATCCGGAGGGAACACTGAAGCTTTCTTT. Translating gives CSSSLSGGNTEAFF.

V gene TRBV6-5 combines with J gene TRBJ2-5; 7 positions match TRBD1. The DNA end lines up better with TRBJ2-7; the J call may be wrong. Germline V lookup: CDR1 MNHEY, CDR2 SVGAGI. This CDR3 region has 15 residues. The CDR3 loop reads CASSYPQGTSYEQYF. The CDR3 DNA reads TGTGCCAGCAGTTACCCACAGGGGACCTCCTACGAGCAGTACTTC.

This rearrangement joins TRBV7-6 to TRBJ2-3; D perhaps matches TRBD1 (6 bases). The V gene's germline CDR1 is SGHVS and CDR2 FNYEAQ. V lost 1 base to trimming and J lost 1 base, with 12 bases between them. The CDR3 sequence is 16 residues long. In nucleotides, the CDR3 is TGTGCCAGCAGCTTAGGGGTCAGGACAGGCACAGATACGCAGTATTTT. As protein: CASSLGVRTGTDTQYF.

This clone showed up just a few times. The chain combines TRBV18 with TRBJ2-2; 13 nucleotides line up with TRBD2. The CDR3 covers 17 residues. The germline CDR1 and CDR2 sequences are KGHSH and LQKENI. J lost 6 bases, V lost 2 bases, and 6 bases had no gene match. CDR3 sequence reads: CASSPTGLAGVAGELFF. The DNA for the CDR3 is TGTGCCAGCTCACCAACCGGACTAGCGGGAGTTGCCGGGGAGCTGTTTTTT. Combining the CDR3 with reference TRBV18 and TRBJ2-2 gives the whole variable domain NAGVMQNPRHLVRRRGQEARLRCSPMKGHSHVYWYRQLPEEGLKFMVYLQKENIIDESGMPKERFSAEFPKEGPSILRIQQVVRGDSAAYFCASSPTGLAGVAGELFFGEGSRLTVL.

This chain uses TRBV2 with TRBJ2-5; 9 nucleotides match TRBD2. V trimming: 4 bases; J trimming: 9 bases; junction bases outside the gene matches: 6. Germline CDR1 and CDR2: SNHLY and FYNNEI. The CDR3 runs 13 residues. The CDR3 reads CASSGGSGSPQYF. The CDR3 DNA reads TGTGCCAGCAGTGGCGGTAGCGGGAGTCCCCAGTACTTC.